This T cell receptor beta chain was sequenced during a study of T cells after yellow fever vaccination. The CDR3 length is 15 residues. V dropped 6 bases and J dropped 0; count of bases not matched to a gene: 7. This clonotype has a count of ten or more. TCRdb re-analysed the 5' RACE reads in MiXCR, keeping a single row per CDR3 protein. The data show about 360,000 distinct CDR3 sequences, over 5% seen once. This chain links TRBV12-3 or TRBV12-4 with TRBJ2-5; 7 bases agree with TRBD1. The specimen comprised PBMCs, sampled 5 days after the yellow fever booster vaccination. The sequence was collected from a young man who received the YFV17D yellow fever vaccine. The CDR3, as DNA: TGTGCCAGCAGGGACAGGAATAGGAACCAAGAGACCCAGTACTTC. This encodes CASRDRNRNQETQYF.